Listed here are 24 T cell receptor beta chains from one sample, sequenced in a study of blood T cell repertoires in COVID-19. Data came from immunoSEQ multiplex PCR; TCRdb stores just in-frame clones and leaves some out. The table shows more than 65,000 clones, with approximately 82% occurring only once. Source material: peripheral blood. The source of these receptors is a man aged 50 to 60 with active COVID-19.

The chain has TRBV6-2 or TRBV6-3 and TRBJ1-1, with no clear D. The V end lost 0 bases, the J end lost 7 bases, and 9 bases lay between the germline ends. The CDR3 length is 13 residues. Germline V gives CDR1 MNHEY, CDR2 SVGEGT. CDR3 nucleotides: TGTGCCAGCAGTTACTCGGGCGCGATTGAAGCTTTCTTT. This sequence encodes CASSYSGAIEAFF.

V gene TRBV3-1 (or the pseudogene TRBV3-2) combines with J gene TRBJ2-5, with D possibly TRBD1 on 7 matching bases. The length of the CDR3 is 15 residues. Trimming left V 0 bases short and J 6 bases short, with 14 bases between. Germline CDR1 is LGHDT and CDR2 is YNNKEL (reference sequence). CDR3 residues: CASSQEEGAGKTQYF. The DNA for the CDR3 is TGTGCCAGCAGCCAAGAGGAGGGGGCGGGGAAGACCCAGTACTTC.

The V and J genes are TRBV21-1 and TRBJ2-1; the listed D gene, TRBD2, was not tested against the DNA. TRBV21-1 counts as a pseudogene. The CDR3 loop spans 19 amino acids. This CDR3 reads CASPDSRGLAGDQYNEQFF. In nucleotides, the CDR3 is TGTGCCAGCCCGGACTCTAGGGGACTAGCGGGGGATCAATACAATGAGCAGTTCTTC.

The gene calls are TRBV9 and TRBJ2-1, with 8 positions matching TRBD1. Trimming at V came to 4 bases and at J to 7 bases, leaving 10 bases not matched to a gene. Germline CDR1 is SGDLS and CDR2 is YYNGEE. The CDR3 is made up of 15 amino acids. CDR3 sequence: CASSLGAGGENEQFF. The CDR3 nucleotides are TGTGCCAGCAGCCTAGGGGCAGGGGGCGAAAATGAGCAGTTCTTC.

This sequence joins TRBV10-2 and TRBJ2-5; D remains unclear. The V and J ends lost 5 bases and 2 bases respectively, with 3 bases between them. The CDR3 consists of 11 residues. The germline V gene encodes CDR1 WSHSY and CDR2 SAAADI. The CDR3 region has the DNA TGCGCCAGCAGTACTCAAGAGACCCAGTACTTC. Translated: CASSTQETQYF.

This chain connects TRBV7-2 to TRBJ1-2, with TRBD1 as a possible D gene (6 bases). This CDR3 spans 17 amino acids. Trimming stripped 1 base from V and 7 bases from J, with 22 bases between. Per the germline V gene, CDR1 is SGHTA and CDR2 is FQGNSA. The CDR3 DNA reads TGTGCCAGCAGCTTAGGGGGTGGGGGACAAGGGACGAGTGGCTACACCTTC. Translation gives CASSLGGGGQGTSGYTF.

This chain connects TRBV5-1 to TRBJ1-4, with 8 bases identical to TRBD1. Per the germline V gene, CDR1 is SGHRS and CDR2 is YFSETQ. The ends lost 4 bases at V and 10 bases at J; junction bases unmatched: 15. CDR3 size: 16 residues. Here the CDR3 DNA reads TGCGCCAGCAGCCCCGACCCGGGGCAGGGGGCGGGAAAACTGTTTTTT. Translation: CASSPDPGQGAGKLFF.

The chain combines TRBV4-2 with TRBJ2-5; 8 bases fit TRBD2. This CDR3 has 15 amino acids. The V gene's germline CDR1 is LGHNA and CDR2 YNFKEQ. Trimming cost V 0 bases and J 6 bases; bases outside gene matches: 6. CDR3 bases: TGTGCCAGCAGCCAAGAACGGGGGGGCGAGAAGACCCAGTACTTC. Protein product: CASSQERGGEKTQYF.

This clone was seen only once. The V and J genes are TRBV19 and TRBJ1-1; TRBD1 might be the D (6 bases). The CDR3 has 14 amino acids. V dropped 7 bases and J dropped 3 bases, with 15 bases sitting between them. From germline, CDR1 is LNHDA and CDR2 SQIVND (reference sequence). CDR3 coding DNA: TGTGCCAGTACTCTACGGGGGGCGGACACTGAAGCTTTCTTT. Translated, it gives CASTLRGADTEAFF. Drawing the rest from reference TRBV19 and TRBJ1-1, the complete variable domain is DGGITQSPKYLFRKEGQNVTLSCEQNLNHDAMYWYRQDPGQGLRLIYYSQIVNDFQKGDIAEGYSVSREKKESFPLTVTSAQKNPTAFYLCASTLRGADTEAFFGQGTRLTVV.

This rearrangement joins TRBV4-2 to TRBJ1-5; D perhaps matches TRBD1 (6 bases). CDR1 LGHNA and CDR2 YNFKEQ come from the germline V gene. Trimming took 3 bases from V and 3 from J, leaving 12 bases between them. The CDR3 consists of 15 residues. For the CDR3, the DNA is TGTGCCAGCAGCCAGTCGGACAGTTCCAATCAGCCCCAGCATTTT. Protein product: CASSQSDSSNQPQHF.

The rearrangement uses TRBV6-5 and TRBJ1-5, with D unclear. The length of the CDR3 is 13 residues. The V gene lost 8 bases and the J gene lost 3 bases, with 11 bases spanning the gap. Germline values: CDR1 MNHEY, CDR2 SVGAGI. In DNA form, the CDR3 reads TGTGCCAGCGCGGGGTACCACAATCAGCCCCAGCATTTT. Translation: CASAGYHNQPQHF.

The CDR3 nucleotides are TGTGCCAGCAGCAAAGGGCGACAGCCCTACGAGCAGTACTTC. Its translation is CASSKGRQPYEQYF. The chain uses TRBV3-1 (or the pseudogene TRBV3-2) and TRBJ2-7; D possibly corresponds to TRBD1 (5 bases). The V gene's germline CDR1 is LGHDT and CDR2 YNNKEL (reference sequence). The V end was cut by 5 bases, the J end by 2 bases, with 13 bases between. This CDR3 has 14 amino acids.

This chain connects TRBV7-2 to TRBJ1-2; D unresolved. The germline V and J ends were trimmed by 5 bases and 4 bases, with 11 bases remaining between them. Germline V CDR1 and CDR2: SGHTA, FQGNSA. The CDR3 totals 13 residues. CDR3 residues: CASSVPSVYGYTF. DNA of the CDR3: TGTGCCAGCAGCGTCCCCAGTGTCTATGGCTACACCTTC.

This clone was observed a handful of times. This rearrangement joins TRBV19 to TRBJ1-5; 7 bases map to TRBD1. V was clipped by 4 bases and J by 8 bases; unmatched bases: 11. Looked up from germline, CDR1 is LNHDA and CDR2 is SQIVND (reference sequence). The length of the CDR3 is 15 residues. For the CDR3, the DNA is TGTGCCAGTAGTAACGAGGGGGCCCGGTCGGAGCCCCAGCATTTT. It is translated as CASSNEGARSEPQHF.

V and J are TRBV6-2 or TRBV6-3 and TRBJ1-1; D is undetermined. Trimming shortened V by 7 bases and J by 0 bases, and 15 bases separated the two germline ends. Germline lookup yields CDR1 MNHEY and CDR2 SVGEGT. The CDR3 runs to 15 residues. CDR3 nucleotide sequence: TGTGCCAGCATTTCCTCGCTCCGGGTGAACACTGAAGCTTTCTTT. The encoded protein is CASISSLRVNTEAFF.

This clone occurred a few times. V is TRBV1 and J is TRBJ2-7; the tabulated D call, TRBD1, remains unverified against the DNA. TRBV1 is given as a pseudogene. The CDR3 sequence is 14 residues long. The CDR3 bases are TGCACCAGCAGCCTCCCTCAGGCTTCCTACGAGCAGTACTTC. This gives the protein CTSSLPQASYEQYF.

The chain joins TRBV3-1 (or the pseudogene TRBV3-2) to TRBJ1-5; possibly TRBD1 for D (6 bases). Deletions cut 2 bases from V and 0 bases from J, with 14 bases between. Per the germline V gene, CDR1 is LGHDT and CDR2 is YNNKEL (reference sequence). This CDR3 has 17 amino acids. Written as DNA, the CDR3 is TGTGCCAGCAGCCAAAACGAGGACAGAGCTAGCAATCAGCCCCAGCATTTT. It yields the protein CASSQNEDRASNQPQHF.

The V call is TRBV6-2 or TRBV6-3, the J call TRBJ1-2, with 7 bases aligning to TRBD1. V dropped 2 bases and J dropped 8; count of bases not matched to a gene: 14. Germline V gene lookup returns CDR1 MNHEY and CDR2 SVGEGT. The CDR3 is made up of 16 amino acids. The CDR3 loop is CASSYGPERRGRGYTF. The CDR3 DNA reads TGTGCCAGCAGTTACGGACCCGAGAGGAGGGGGCGAGGCTACACCTTC.

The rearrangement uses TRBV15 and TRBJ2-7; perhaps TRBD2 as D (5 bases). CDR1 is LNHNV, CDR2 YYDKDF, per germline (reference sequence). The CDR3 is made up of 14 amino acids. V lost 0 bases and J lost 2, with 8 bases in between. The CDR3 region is CATSRDHSAYEQYF. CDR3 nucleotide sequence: TGTGCCACCAGCAGAGATCATAGCGCCTACGAGCAGTACTTC. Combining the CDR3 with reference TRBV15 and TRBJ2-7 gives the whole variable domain DAMVIQNPRYQVTQFGKPVTLSCSQTLNHNVMYWYQQKSSQAPKLLFHYYDKDFNNEADTPDNFQSRRPNTSFCFLDIRSPGLGDTAMYLCATSRDHSAYEQYFGPGTRLTVT.

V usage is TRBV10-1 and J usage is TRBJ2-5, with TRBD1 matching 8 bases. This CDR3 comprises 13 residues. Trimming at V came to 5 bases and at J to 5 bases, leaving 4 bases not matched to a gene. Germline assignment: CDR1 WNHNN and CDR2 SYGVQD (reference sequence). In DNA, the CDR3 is TGCGCCAGCAGTCCGGACAGGGTGGAGACCCAGTACTTC. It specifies CASSPDRVETQYF.

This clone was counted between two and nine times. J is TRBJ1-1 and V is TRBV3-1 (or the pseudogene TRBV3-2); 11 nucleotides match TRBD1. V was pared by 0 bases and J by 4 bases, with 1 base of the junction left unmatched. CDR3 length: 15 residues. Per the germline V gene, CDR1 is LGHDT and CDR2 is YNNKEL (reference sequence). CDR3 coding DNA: TGTGCCAGCAGCCAAGATGGGACAGGGGGCACTGAAGCTTTCTTT. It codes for CASSQDGTGGTEAFF.

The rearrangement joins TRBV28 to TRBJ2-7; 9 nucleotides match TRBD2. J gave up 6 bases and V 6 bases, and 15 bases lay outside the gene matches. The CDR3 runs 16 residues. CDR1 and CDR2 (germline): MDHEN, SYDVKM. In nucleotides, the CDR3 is TGTGCCAGCAGCCTGGGAGCGGGAGGTCGGGAAAGCGAGCAGTACTTC. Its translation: CASSLGAGGRESEQYF.

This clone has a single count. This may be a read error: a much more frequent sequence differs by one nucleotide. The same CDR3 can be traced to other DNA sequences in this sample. CDR3 nucleotide sequence: TGTGCCAGTAGTCTCGACAGCTCTGGAAACACCATATATTTT. Translation gives CASSLDSSGNTIYF. This chain joins TRBV19 and TRBJ1-3; possible D gene TRBD1, 5 bases. V was shortened by 5 bases and J by 0 bases, with 8 bases between the two germline ends. The CDR3 totals 14 residues. CDR1 and CDR2 (germline): LNHDA, SQIVND (reference sequence).

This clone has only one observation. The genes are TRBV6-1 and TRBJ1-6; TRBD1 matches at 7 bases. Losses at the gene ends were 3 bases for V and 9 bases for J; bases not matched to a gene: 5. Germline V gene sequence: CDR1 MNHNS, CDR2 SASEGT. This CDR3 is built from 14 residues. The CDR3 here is CASSDRTGISPLHF. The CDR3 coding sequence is TGTGCCAGCAGTGATCGGACAGGTATTTCACCCCTCCACTTT.